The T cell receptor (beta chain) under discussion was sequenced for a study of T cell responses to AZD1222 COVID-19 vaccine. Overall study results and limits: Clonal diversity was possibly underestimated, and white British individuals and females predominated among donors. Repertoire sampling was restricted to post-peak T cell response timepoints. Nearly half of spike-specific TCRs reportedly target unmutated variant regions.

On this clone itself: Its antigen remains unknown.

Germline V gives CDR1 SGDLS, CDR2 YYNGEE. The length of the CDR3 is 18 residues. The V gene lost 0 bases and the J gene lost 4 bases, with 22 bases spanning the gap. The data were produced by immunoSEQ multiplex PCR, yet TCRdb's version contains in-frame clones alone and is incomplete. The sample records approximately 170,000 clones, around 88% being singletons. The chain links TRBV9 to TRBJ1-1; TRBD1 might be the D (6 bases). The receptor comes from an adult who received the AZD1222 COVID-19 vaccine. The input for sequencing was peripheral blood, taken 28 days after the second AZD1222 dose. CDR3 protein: CASSVAGSWEGEGTEAFF. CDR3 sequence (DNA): TGTGCCAGCAGCGTAGCAGGCAGTTGGGAGGGGGAAGGCACTGAAGCTTTCTTT.